The clone carrying this TCR beta chain came up many times. Its antigen remains unknown. This entry comes from a study of neurological immune-mediated disorders. The T cells used for sorted libraries numbered around 1 million, either CD4+ or CD8+. J lost 7 bases, V lost 7 bases, and 9 bases had no gene match. The CDR3 spans 16 residues. Germline CDR1 and CDR2: MNHEY and SVGAGI. The study, taken as a whole, reports: None of the CDR3 amino acid sequences in expanded clones turned up in more than one subject, which points to private repertoires in all groups.

The method for making cDNA was 5'RACE, and it used 10-nucleotide random UMIs. Whenever a sequencing run was performed, it yielded over 190 million TCR-beta sequences from 15-18 subjects. MiXCR was run by TCRdb on the 5' RACE reads, yielding one entry per CDR3 protein. The sample lists just under 40,000 distinct CDR3 sequences, 6.5% to 8.5% occurring once. Sequencing used CD4+ T cells from blood. The V gene is TRBV6-5, the J gene TRBJ2-2; 13 bases line up with TRBD2. This TCR was sampled from a man aged 45-65 years in good health. CDR3 sequence reads: CASTGTSGTLFGELFF. For the CDR3, the DNA is TGTGCCAGCACCGGGACTAGCGGGACTTTATTCGGGGAGCTGTTTTTT.